Sequencing of this T cell receptor beta chain was carried out in a study of metastatic and nonmetastatic thyroid tumors. This clone occurred many times. This CDR3 region has 13 residues. V lost 3 bases to trimming and J lost 0 bases, with 3 bases between them. The V gene's germline CDR1 is GTSNPN and CDR2 SVGIG (reference sequence). None of the patients had undergone any treatment ahead of thyroid surgery. Using MiXCR, TCRdb reanalyzed the PCR reads. The table lists approximately 65,000 clones, just over 4% of them singletons. The sequencing input was blood. This chain links TRBV30 with TRBJ2-6; D not resolved. This sequence originates from a female donor with papillary thyroid cancer or a benign thyroid nodule (not recorded which). Some clones in this sample may be carry-over from other donors' samples. The CDR3 coding sequence is TGTGCCTGGAGGTCCTCTGGGGCCAACGTCCTGACTTTC. Protein: CAWRSSGANVLTF.